The present TCR beta chain was sequenced within a study of T cell repertoires in cytomegalovirus infection (dated by TCRdb to between 2018 and 2020). In terms of the full investigation: Recently identified HLA-C-restricted CMV epitopes, whose presentation resists viral immunomodulation, were targeted by peptide stimulations together with well-studied HLA-B-restricted epitopes. Because public TCR beta signatures pointed to carriage of CMV infection together with the matching HLA type, the HLA type of each donor mattered for the analysis.

Comment on this clonotype: What antigen it recognizes has not been identified. Per-base quality was not reported, and no clone a single base away is much larger than it.

The reads were generated on an Illumina HiSeq 1500. TCRdb ran its own pipeline on the public reads, namely fastp trimming at Q25 and MiXCR clone calling, and kept in-frame beta chains. Records with the same CDR3 protein are collapsed into one entry carrying the most frequent genes and DNA. This sample holds 360,000 or so distinct CDR3 sequences; 34% were observed only once. Clones ranked in the top ten supply roughly 14% of the sample. Points the paper makes about the study in general: The ex vivo response was dominated by HLA-C-restricted CMV-specific TCR beta clonotypes, which also provided the single most frequent clonotype in two of eight donors. In both this cohort and an independent cohort of more than 350 donors, the cumulative frequency of public TCR beta family members distinguished carriers of CMV infection plus the relevant HLA type.

The CDR3 spans 13 residues, from the cysteine through the phenylalanine. Only the CDR3 DNA stays, 39 bases, in frame from base 1. V ends up 1 base short and J 5 bases short, with an unmatched junction base count of 2. The sample's treatment or condition label, decoded: in vitro stimulation with specific CMV peptide epitopes to enrich CMV-specific T cells. The chain links TRBV12-3 or TRBV12-4 with TRBJ2-7; 7 nucleotides in the junction match TRBD2. Sequencing used cultured PBMCs, obtained from culture after CMV antigen stimulation. The sequence was obtained from a human donor in good health (CMV status not recorded). Some clones in this sample may be carry-over from other donors' samples. The CDR3 protein sequence reads: CASSLDREDEQYF. The sequenced DNA: TGTGCCAGCAGTTTAGACCGGGAGGACGAGCAGTACTTC.